The entry that follows covers one T cell receptor beta chain sequence. The source of the sample is a study of shared T cell receptors in the human thymus. The table came from immunoSEQ multiplex PCR; TCRdb's copy has only in-frame clones and leaves some out. The sample holds 650,000 to 950,000 clones, 70% to 90% seen once. The CDR3 length is 16 residues. The V gene lost 5 bases and the J gene lost 3 bases, with 18 bases spanning the gap. Germline V gives CDR1 LNHNV, CDR2 YYDKDF (reference sequence). The same data also contributed to another study, on human thymus T cells.

The V call is TRBV15, the J call TRBJ2-3, with a tentative D call TRBD2 (5 bases). Sequencing used thymocytes. The receptor comes from a girl under three years old with a congenital heart defect. The CDR3: CATSGSGGSITDTQYF. The CDR3 DNA is TGTGCCACCAGCGGCTCGGGCGGGTCTATAACAGATACGCAGTATTTT.